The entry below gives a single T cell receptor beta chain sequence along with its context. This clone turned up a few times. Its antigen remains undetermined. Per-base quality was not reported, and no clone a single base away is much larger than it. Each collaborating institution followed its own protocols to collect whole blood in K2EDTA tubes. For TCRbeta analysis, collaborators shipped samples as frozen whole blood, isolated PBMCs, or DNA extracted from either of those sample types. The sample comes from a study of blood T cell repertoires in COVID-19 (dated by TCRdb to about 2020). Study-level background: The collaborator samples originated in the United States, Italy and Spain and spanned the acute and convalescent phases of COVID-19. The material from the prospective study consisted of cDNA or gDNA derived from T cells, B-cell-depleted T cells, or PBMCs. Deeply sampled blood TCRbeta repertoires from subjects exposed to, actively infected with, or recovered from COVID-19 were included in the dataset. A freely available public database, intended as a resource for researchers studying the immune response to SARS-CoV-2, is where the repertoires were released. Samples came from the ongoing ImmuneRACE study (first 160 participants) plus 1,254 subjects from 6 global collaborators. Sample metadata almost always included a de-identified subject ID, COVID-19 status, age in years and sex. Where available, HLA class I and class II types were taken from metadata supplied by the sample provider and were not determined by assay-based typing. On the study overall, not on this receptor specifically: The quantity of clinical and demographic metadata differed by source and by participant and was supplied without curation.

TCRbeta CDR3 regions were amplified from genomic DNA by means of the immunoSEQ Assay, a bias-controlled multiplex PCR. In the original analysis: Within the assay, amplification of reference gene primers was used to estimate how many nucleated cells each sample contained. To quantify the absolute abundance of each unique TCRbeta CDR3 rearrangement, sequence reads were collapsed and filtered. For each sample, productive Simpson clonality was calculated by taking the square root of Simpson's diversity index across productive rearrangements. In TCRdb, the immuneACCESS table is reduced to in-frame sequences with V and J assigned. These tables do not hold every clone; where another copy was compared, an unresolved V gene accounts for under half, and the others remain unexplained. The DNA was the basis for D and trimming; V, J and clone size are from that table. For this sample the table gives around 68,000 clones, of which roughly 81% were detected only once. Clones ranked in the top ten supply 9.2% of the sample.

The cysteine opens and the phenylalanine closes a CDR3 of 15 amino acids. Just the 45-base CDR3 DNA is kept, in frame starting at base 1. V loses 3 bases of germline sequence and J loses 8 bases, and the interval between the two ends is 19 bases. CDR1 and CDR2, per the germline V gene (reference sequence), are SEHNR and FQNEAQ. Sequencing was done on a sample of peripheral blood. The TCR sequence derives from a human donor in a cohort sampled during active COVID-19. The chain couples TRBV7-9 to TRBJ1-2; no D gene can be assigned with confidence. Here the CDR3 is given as CASSLRLARGEGYTF. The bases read TGTGCCAGCAGCTTGCGGTTGGCGAGAGGTGAGGGCTACACCTTC.